The rows below give T cell receptor beta chains drawn from one sample of a study of blood T cell repertoires in COVID-19. The data were produced by immunoSEQ multiplex PCR, yet TCRdb's version contains in-frame clones alone and is incomplete. Here the sample spans 250,000 or so clones, 85% to 90% being singletons. The sequenced sample was peripheral blood. The receptor set was obtained from a woman aged 35 to 49 who had recovered from COVID-19. The CDR3 runs from the conserved cysteine through the conserved F or W. The order of the fields is J gene, clone size, V gene, D gene, CDR3 protein, CDR3 DNA. The D gene is left open where the match is weak. The size field is filled for only some rows; it gives once, few, many or a size class.

>TRBJ2-1|NA|TRBV5-1|TRBD2
CASSLGQGGGEQFF
TGCGCCAGCAGCTTGGGGCAGGGCGGGGGTGAGCAGTTCTTC
>TRBJ2-1|NA|TRBV12-3/TRBV12-4|NA
CASSPTRNEQFF
TGTGCCAGCAGCCCCACCAGGAATGAGCAGTTCTTC
>TRBJ1-5|NA|TRBV6-5|NA
CASSYTNRAYQPQHF
TGTGCCAGCAGTTACACCAACAGGGCGTATCAGCCCCAGCATTTT
>TRBJ1-2|NA|TRBV24-1|NA
CATSDPGGSYGYTF
TGTGCCACCAGTGACCCAGGAGGGTCCTATGGCTACACCTTC
>TRBJ1-2|many|TRBV7-9|TRBD1
CASSSPGQGTYGYTF
TGTGCCAGCAGCTCCCCGGGACAGGGGACCTATGGCTACACCTTC
>TRBJ1-6|few|TRBV30|NA
CAWSGTGFNPYNSPLHF
TGTGCCTGGAGTGGAACAGGGTTCAACCCCTATAATTCACCCCTCCACTTT
>TRBJ2-5|once|TRBV5-4|TRBD2
CASSLGGLAQETQYF
TGTGCCAGCAGCTTGGGGGGACTAGCACAAGAGACCCAGTACTTC
>TRBJ1-5|NA|TRBV9|NA
CASSVAGSGNQPQHF
TGTGCCAGCAGCGTAGCGGGGAGCGGCAATCAGCCCCAGCATTTT
>TRBJ2-1|few|TRBV24-1|NA
CATSDLWGTGSSYNEQFF
TGTGCCACCAGTGATTTGTGGGGCACAGGGAGCTCCTACAATGAGCAGTTCTTC
>TRBJ2-7|NA|TRBV29-1|TRBD2
CSVSLGLAAEQYF
TGCAGCGTTTCCTTGGGACTAGCGGCCGAGCAGTACTTC
>TRBJ2-2|NA|TRBV10-2|TRBD2
CASSPRGDRGELFF
TGCGCCAGCAGCCCCCGGGGGGACCGGGGGGAGCTGTTTTTT
>TRBJ1-1|NA|TRBV7-2|NA
CASSYTPGQMNTEAFF
TGTGCCAGCAGCTACACCCCGGGACAAATGAACACTGAAGCTTTCTTT
>TRBJ2-7|NA|TRBV6-2/TRBV6-3|NA
CASSRNSPSGSGRGTYLMEQYF
TGTGCCAGCAGCCGTAATAGCCCAAGTGGTTCCGGTCGCGGGACCTACTTGATGGAGCAGTACTTC
>TRBJ2-7|NA|TRBV15|NA
CATSRVGPYEQYF
TGTGCCACCAGCAGAGTGGGCCCCTACGAGCAGTACTTC
>TRBJ2-2|NA|TRBV10-3|TRBD1
CATAGTGRTGELFF
TGTGCCACCGCCGGGACAGGGAGAACCGGGGAGCTGTTTTTT
>TRBJ2-1|NA|TRBV14|NA
CASSHWPYNEQFF
TGTGCCAGCAGCCACTGGCCCTACAATGAGCAGTTCTTC
>TRBJ1-5|NA|TRBV7-6|NA
CASSLVMGGGTNQPQHF
TGTGCCAGCAGCTTAGTAATGGGGGGAGGGACCAATCAGCCCCAGCATTTT
>TRBJ1-5|NA|TRBV7-8|TRBD1
CASSRDRDQPQHF
TGTGCCAGCAGCCGGGACAGAGATCAGCCCCAGCATTTT
>TRBJ1-5|few|TRBV7-2|NA
CASSLVGQVSNQPQHF
TGTGCCAGCAGCTTAGTGGGGCAGGTTAGCAATCAGCCCCAGCATTTT
>TRBJ1-2|NA|TRBV6-5|NA
CASSYSSGGTGYGYTF
TGTGCCAGCAGTTACTCGTCCGGGGGGACGGGCTATGGCTACACCTTC
>TRBJ2-2|NA|TRBV4-1|NA
CASSPSGRGGTGELFF
TGCGCCAGCAGCCCCTCGGGACGGGGAGGAACCGGGGAGCTGTTTTTT
>TRBJ1-5|few|TRBV5-1|NA
CASSPDGDSGQPQHF
TGCGCCAGCAGCCCGGACGGGGATTCGGGGCAGCCCCAGCATTTT
>TRBJ1-3|NA|TRBV27|TRBD1
CASSPQGAGGTIYF
TGTGCCAGCAGTCCACAGGGGGCCGGGGGTACCATATATTTT
>TRBJ1-1|once|TRBV9|TRBD1
CASSETTGGVEAFF
TGTGCCAGCAGCGAGACGACAGGGGGAGTTGAAGCTTTCTTT
>TRBJ2-1|once|TRBV5-1|TRBD1
CASSLDRGSSEQFF
TGCGCCAGCAGCTTGGACAGGGGATCTAGTGAGCAGTTCTTC
>TRBJ2-3|once|TRBV3-1/TRBV3-2|TRBD1
CASSQSRDRAGGTDTQYF
TGTGCCAGCAGCCAGTCCCGGGACAGGGCGGGCGGCACAGATACGCAGTATTTT
>TRBJ2-2|NA|TRBV10-3|TRBD2
CAISDGTTNTGELFF
TGTGCCATCAGTGACGGGACTACGAACACCGGGGAGCTGTTTTTT
>TRBJ2-7|NA|TRBV25-1|NA
CASSGGPPTYEQYF
TGTGCCAGCAGCGGGGGACCTCCTACCTACGAGCAGTACTTC
>TRBJ2-7|NA|TRBV5-1|NA
CASSSTTGLRAYEQYF
TGCGCCAGCAGCTCCACGACGGGACTCCGAGCCTACGAGCAGTACTTC
>TRBJ2-2|NA|TRBV9|NA
CASRGAGATGELFF
TGTGCCAGCAGAGGGGCAGGGGCCACCGGGGAGCTGTTTTTT
>TRBJ1-1|NA|TRBV29-1|NA
CSVEVGRWTEAFF
TGCAGCGTTGAAGTGGGGAGGTGGACTGAAGCTTTCTTT
>TRBJ1-1|NA|TRBV15|NA
CATSRDRGVGAFF
TGTGCCACCAGCAGAGATCGGGGGGTCGGAGCTTTCTTT
>TRBJ2-7|NA|TRBV18|NA
CASSPTGTYEQYF
TGTGCCAGCTCGCCCACAGGAACCTACGAGCAGTACTTC
>TRBJ1-1|once|TRBV19|NA
CASKQGWWTEAFF
TGTGCCAGTAAGCAGGGATGGTGGACTGAAGCTTTCTTT
>TRBJ2-1|NA|TRBV5-1|NA
CASSLSVSSGYNEQFF
TGCGCCAGCAGCTTGTCTGTCTCCAGCGGGTACAATGAGCAGTTCTTC
>TRBJ2-1|NA|TRBV29-1|TRBD1
CSVESATGSYNEQFF
TGCAGCGTTGAATCGGCGACAGGGTCCTACAATGAGCAGTTCTTC
>TRBJ1-1|NA|TRBV5-1|NA
CASSPAGNTEAFF
TGCGCCAGCAGCCCGGCAGGGAACACTGAAGCTTTCTTT
>TRBJ2-3|NA|TRBV3-1/TRBV3-2|NA
CASSRRLSTDTQYF
TGTGCCAGCAGCCGGAGGCTGAGCACAGATACGCAGTATTTT
>TRBJ2-5|NA|TRBV18|TRBD2
CASSPAGLAAKETQYF
TGTGCCAGCTCCCCCGCGGGACTAGCAGCGAAAGAGACCCAGTACTTC
>TRBJ1-5|NA|TRBV7-9|NA
CASSLTWGVGQPQHF
TGTGCCAGCAGCTTAACCTGGGGGGTCGGGCAGCCCCAGCATTTT
>TRBJ1-3|NA|TRBV25-1|NA
CASRGSSGNTIYF
TGTGCCAGCAGAGGGAGCTCTGGAAACACCATATATTTT
>TRBJ2-1|NA|TRBV7-2|NA
CASSLAGRVGGNEQFF
TGTGCCAGCAGCTTAGCTGGGCGGGTCGGAGGCAATGAGCAGTTCTTC
>TRBJ1-4|NA|TRBV27|TRBD1
CASSRQGAGNEKLFF
TGTGCCAGCAGTCGACAGGGGGCGGGTAATGAAAAACTGTTTTTT
>TRBJ2-7|NA|TRBV6-1|NA
CASSELSSYEQYF
TGTGCCAGCAGTGAACTGAGCTCCTACGAGCAGTACTTC
>TRBJ2-7|NA|TRBV4-1|NA
CASSQVALPDEQYF
TGCGCCAGCAGCCAAGTCGCTCTGCCGGACGAGCAGTACTTC
>TRBJ2-1|NA|TRBV2|NA
CATRGGYYNEQFF
TGTGCCACCAGGGGGGGGTATTACAATGAGCAGTTCTTC
>TRBJ1-6|NA|TRBV7-4|NA
CASSLLRDRKINSPLHF
TGTGCCAGCAGCTTACTAAGAGACAGAAAAATAAATTCACCCCTCCACTTT
>TRBJ2-1|NA|TRBV9|TRBD2
CASSHPTSGRKYNEQFF
TGTGCCAGCAGCCACCCGACTAGCGGGAGAAAATACAATGAGCAGTTCTTC
>TRBJ1-2|NA|TRBV30|NA
CAWSPLGGGGYTF
TGTGCCTGGAGTCCGTTGGGGGGTGGTGGCTACACCTTC